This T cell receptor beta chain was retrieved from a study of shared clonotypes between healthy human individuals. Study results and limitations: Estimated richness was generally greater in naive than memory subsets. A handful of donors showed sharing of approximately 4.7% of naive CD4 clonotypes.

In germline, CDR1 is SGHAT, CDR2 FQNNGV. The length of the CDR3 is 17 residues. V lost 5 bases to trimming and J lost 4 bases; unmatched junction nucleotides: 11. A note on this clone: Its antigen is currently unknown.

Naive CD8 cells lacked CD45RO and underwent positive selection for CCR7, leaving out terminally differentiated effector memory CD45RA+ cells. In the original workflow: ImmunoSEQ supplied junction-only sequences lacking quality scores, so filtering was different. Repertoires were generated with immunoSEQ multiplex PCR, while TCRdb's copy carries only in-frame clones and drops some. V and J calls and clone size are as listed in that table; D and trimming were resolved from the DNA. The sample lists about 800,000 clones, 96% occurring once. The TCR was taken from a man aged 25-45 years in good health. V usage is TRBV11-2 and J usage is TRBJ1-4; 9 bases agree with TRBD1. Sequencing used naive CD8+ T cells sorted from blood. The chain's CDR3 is CASSAALWDRDNEKLFF. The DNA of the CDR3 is TGTGCCAGCAGCGCTGCCCTCTGGGACAGGGATAATGAAAAACTGTTTTTT.